These 8 T cell receptor delta chains originate from one sample sequenced in a study of delta chains in infants with herpesvirus infections. Gamma-chain- and delta-chain-specific primers converted PBMC RNA into TCR cDNA. TCRdb redid the clone calls on the RT-PCR reads with CATT. The sample shows more than 900 delta-chain clones, 25% to 30% of them seen only once. The sequencing used peripheral blood, collected at time point 2 of longitudinal follow-up. The receptors here all came from a human donor who was a Ugandan infant, either HIV-exposed or HIV-unexposed (not recorded which).

This clone is judged large. Other DNA variants within this sample encode the same CDR3. The chain carries TRAV29/DV5 and TRDJ1, with a weak D call TRDD3 (9 bases). The CDR3 has 27 residues. V lost 0 bases, J lost 0 bases, and 48 bases lay in between. Germline V CDR1 and CDR2: NSMFDY, ISSIKDK. The DNA for the CDR3 is TGTGCAGCAAGCGCGCTCCTCACTTCCTACCACCCACCTGAGGCTGGGGGATTCACTTACTACACCGATAAACTCATCTTT. It codes for CAASALLTSYHPPEAGGFTYYTDKLIF.

Relative to its sample, this clone is large. This rearrangement joins TRAV38-2/DV8 to TRDJ1; perhaps TRDD2 as D (8 bases). Trimming cost V 0 bases and J 0 bases, with 30 bases left between them. This CDR3 has 22 amino acids. Looked up from germline, CDR1 is TSESDYY and CDR2 is QEAYKQQN. The CDR3 DNA follows: TGTGCTTATAGGAGCGCGACCTTCCTAAAACTGGGGATAGAGGGGTACACCGATAAACTCATCTTT. As protein: CAYRSATFLKLGIEGYTDKLIF.

The rearrangement links TRDV1 to TRDJ1; TRDD3 aligns across 7 bases. V was pared by 8 bases and J by 1 base, with 10 bases of the junction left unmatched. This CDR3 is built from 15 residues. The germline V gene encodes CDR1 TSWWSYY and CDR2 QGS. CDR3 residues: CALRWGNRRTDKLIF. In DNA form, the CDR3 reads TGTGCTCTTAGATGGGGGAATCGACGCACCGATAAACTCATCTTT.

This clone was detected only a few times. The sample carries other DNA sequences with the same CDR3. The gene calls are TRDV3 and TRDJ1; 10 bases align to TRDD3. Germline CDR1 TVYSNPD, CDR2 GDNSRS (reference sequence). The CDR3 has 19 residues. V lost 3 bases and J lost 7; bases outside the gene matches: 26. The CDR3 protein is CAFHNSTDWGIKCFGKLIF. The CDR3 DNA reads as TGTGCCTTCCACAACTCTACAGACTGGGGGATTAAATGCTTCGGTAAACTCATCTTT.

Concerning this clone itself: A read error likely explains this, since a far larger clone differs by one base. The genes are TRAV38-2/DV8 and TRDJ1, with 9 bases lining up with TRDD3. The CDR3 is 20 residues long. In germline, CDR1 is TSESDYY, CDR2 QEAYKQQN. As DNA, the CDR3 is TGTGCTTATAGGAGCTTTGTATCCACGCGGGGGGGATACTACACCGATAAACCCATCTTT. Translating it yields CAYRSFVSTRGGYYTDKPIF.

This clone is large. V and J are TRDV1 and TRDJ1, with TRDD3 matching over 9 bases. V shed 1 base, J shed 0 bases, and the junction held 18 bases outside the gene matches. CDR1 and CDR2 from the germline V gene are TSWWSYY and QGS. The CDR3 spans 21 residues. CDR3 amino acids: CALGEPRSDLGDRGYTDKLIF. The CDR3 DNA follows: TGTGCTCTTGGGGAACCCCGTTCCGATCTGGGGGATCGGGGTTACACCGATAAACTCATCTTT.

A remark on this clone: This clone may be a read error of a much larger clone one base away. At the DNA level, this CDR3 is encoded by other sequences in the same sample as well. The chain employs TRDV1 and TRDJ1; the match to TRDD2 covers 8 bases. There are 18 residues in the CDR3. In germline, CDR1 is TSWWSYY, CDR2 QGS. The DNA for the CDR3 is TGTGCTCTTGGGGAACTAGGGTCTTCCTACCGTTACACTGATAAACTCATCTTT. Translation gives CALGELGSSYRYTDKLIF.

In regard to this clone: A read error may explain this, as a much larger clone is one base away. Other DNA sequences in the sample encode the same CDR3. The chain uses TRDV1 and TRDJ4; no clear D. V lost 0 bases and J lost 8, with 22 bases in between. Per germline, CDR1 TSWWSYY and CDR2 QGS. The CDR3 sequence is 16 residues long. The CDR3 protein is CALGELGTIKWLPLIF. CDR3 bases: TGTGCTCTTGGGGAACTAGGAACAATAAAGTGGCTACCACTGATCTTT.